Listed below are T cell receptor beta chains from one sample, sequenced in a study of T cell repertoires in cytomegalovirus infection. A single record per CDR3 protein comes from TCRdb applying MiXCR to the reads. The data contain nearly 650,000 distinct CDR3 sequences, 24% of them singletons. Sequencing was performed on CD8+ T cells from PBMCs. These receptors came from a human donor in good health (CMV status not recorded). Some clones in this sample may be carry-over from other donors' samples. The CDR3 runs from the conserved cysteine through the conserved F or W. The D gene is left open where the match is weak. Where a row states a size, it is once, few, many or the class of an expanded clone; other rows omit it.

TRBJ2-7,-,TRBV13,few,CASSAWDGHELGYEQYF,TGTGCCAGCAGCGCCTGGGACGGACACGAACTAGGATACGAGCAGTACTTC
TRBJ2-3,-,TRBV7-6,-,CASSLDLASTDMQYF,TGTGCCAGCAGCTTAGATCTAGCTAGCACAGATATGCAGTATTTT
TRBJ2-2,-,TRBV28,many,CASSLLGRSGELFF,TGTGCCAGCAGTTTACTGGGACGCTCCGGGGAGCTGTTTTTT
TRBJ2-1,TRBD1,TRBV20-1,-,CSARDWQGANNEQFF,TGCAGTGCTAGAGATTGGCAGGGGGCAAACAATGAGCAGTTCTTC
TRBJ1-1,-,TRBV2,few,CASRTTRGGGTEAFF,TGTGCCAGCAGGACCACCCGAGGAGGGGGCACTGAAGCTTTCTTT
TRBJ2-5,-,TRBV6-2/TRBV6-3,many,CASSYGDGETQYF,TGTGCCAGCAGTTACGGAGACGGGGAGACCCAGTACTTC
TRBJ2-1,TRBD1,TRBV27,-,CASTRTGSSYNEQFF,TGTGCCAGCACCAGGACAGGGAGTTCCTACAATGAGCAGTTCTTC
TRBJ2-1,TRBD1,TRBV19,-,CASSGRVAGGVLLNEQFF,TGTGCCAGTAGTGGAAGGGTCGCAGGGGGCGTTCTATTAAATGAGCAGTTCTTC
TRBJ1-2,-,TRBV28,few,CASSLSQLNNYGYTF,TGTGCCAGCAGTTTATCACAGCTAAATAACTATGGCTACACCTTC
TRBJ1-2,TRBD1,TRBV14,few,CASSPGQGGWGYTF,TGTGCCAGCAGCCCCGGACAGGGAGGTTGGGGCTACACCTTC
TRBJ2-5,-,TRBV29-1,few,CSVEETQYF,TGCAGCGTTGAAGAGACCCAGTACTTC
TRBJ2-1,-,TRBV29-1,-,CSVLDSIREQFF,TGCAGCGTTCTGGACTCGATACGAGAGCAGTTCTTC
TRBJ2-5,-,TRBV6-5,many,CASSYAQGPNQETQYF,TGTGCCAGCAGTTACGCACAAGGCCCCAACCAAGAGACCCAGTACTTC
TRBJ1-2,TRBD1,TRBV5-6,few,CASRRDRGYGYTF,TGTGCCAGCAGACGGGACAGGGGCTATGGCTACACCTTC
TRBJ2-1,-,TRBV7-9,few,CASSLVENLIDEQFF,TGTGCCAGCAGCTTGGTGGAAAACCTAATCGATGAGCAGTTCTTC
TRBJ1-6,-,TRBV28,many,CASSSPAESSYNSPLHF,TGTGCCAGCAGTTCCCCGGCGGAGAGCTCCTATAATTCACCCCTCCACTTT
TRBJ1-2,-,TRBV6-5,few,CASSYSGLPGGYTF,TGTGCCAGCAGTTACTCGGGACTGCCGGGTGGCTACACCTTC
TRBJ1-5,-,TRBV27,-,CASSFTGAYSNQPQHF,TGTGCCAGCAGTTTCACCGGGGCATATAGCAATCAGCCCCAGCATTTT
TRBJ2-7,TRBD1,TRBV29-1,few,CSVTGGTQDYEQYF,TGCAGCGTTACAGGGGGCACCCAGGACTACGAGCAGTACTTC
TRBJ2-7,-,TRBV7-9,many,CASSPNLGTRDEQYF,TGTGCCAGCAGCCCTAACCTCGGGACAAGGGACGAGCAGTACTTC
TRBJ2-4,-,TRBV28,many,CASSLWPPGRAKNIQYF,TGTGCCAGCAGTTTATGGCCCCCCGGACGAGCCAAAAACATTCAGTACTTC
TRBJ2-5,TRBD2,TRBV12-3/TRBV12-4,-,CASSLKLAGQETQYF,TGTGCCAGCAGTTTAAAATTAGCGGGGCAAGAGACCCAGTACTTC
TRBJ2-4,TRBD2,TRBV20-1,-,CSARDPAGGRGIQYF,TGCAGTGCTAGAGATCCAGCGGGGGGGCGTGGCATTCAGTACTTC
TRBJ2-2,-,TRBV12-3/TRBV12-4,few,CASSSHGGTGELFF,TGTGCCAGCAGTTCCCACGGGGGCACCGGGGAGCTGTTTTTT
TRBJ2-1,-,TRBV19,-,CASSIGRLGSRNEQFF,TGTGCCAGTAGTATCGGCAGACTAGGGAGCCGAAACGAGCAGTTCTTC
TRBJ2-5,-,TRBV29-1,once,CSFFGRETQYF,TGCAGCTTCTTTGGACGAGAGACCCAGTACTTC
TRBJ2-3,TRBD2,TRBV15,-,CATSWIAGRTDTQYF,TGTGCCACCAGTTGGATAGCGGGTCGCACAGATACGCAGTATTTT
TRBJ2-7,TRBD2,TRBV5-1,-,CASSSSGNTAYEQYF,TGCGCCAGCAGCTCTAGCGGAAACACCGCCTACGAGCAGTACTTC
TRBJ1-5,-,TRBV5-5,few,CASSSEGFNQPQHF,TGTGCCAGCAGCTCGGAGGGGTTCAATCAGCCCCAGCATTTT
TRBJ2-1,-,TRBV11-2,few,CASSLVAGFGENEQFF,TGTGCCAGCAGCTTAGTGGCGGGGTTCGGGGAAAATGAGCAGTTCTTC
TRBJ1-6,-,TRBV2,-,CASSSGPPGGTYSPLHF,TGTGCCAGCAGTTCCGGGCCTCCCGGGGGCACATATTCACCCCTCCACTTT
TRBJ1-1,-,TRBV20-1,-,CSAVRWGAEAFF,TGCAGTGCCGTTAGGTGGGGCGCTGAAGCTTTCTTT
TRBJ2-2,TRBD2,TRBV7-6,many,CAATRGGRGNTGELFF,TGTGCCGCAACGCGGGGGGGGCGGGGGAACACCGGGGAGCTGTTTTTT
TRBJ2-6,TRBD1,TRBV5-1,few,CASSLPYPGTGSGANVLTF,TGCGCCAGCAGCTTGCCCTACCCCGGGACAGGCTCTGGGGCCAACGTCCTGACTTTC
TRBJ2-4,-,TRBV7-9,many,CASSLEGGKNIQYF,TGTGCCAGCAGCTTAGAGGGGGGGAAAAACATTCAGTACTTC
TRBJ2-4,-,TRBV27,many,CASSLAGVAKNIQYF,TGTGCCAGCAGTTTAGCCGGGGTAGCCAAAAACATTCAGTACTTC
TRBJ1-4,-,TRBV5-1,-,CARCNRQPGDEKLFF,TGCGCCAGGTGTAATCGACAGCCGGGAGATGAAAAACTGTTTTTT
TRBJ2-5,-,TRBV7-9,many,CASSARLQETQYF,TGTGCCAGCAGCGCACGACTGCAAGAGACCCAGTACTTC
TRBJ2-5,-,TRBV15,-,CATSRDGGLQETQYF,TGTGCCACCAGCAGAGATGGGGGACTCCAAGAGACCCAGTACTTC
TRBJ1-1,-,TRBV29-1,-,CSVNRIEAFF,TGCAGCGTTAACAGAATAGAAGCTTTCTTT
TRBJ2-1,-,TRBV14,-,CASSQGHSKGGVFYNEQFF,TGTGCCAGCAGCCAAGGACACTCAAAGGGGGGGGTTTTCTACAATGAGCAGTTCTTC
TRBJ2-1,-,TRBV29-1,-,CSVEALWGGQTDNEQFF,TGCAGCGTTGAAGCTTTGTGGGGGGGGCAAACCGACAATGAGCAGTTCTTC
TRBJ1-1,-,TRBV20-1,few,CSAAPGMSTEAFF,TGCAGTGCGGCCCCCGGGATGAGCACTGAAGCTTTCTTT
TRBJ1-1,-,TRBV10-1,-,CASSAVRANTEAFF,TGCGCCAGCAGCGCTGTCAGGGCGAACACTGAAGCTTTCTTT
TRBJ1-2,-,TRBV20-1,few,CSARTDPLFNYGYTF,TGCAGTGCAAGGACAGACCCCCTCTTTAACTATGGCTACACCTTC
TRBJ1-5,-,TRBV20-1,-,CSAGGRDTFSNQPQHF,TGCAGTGCTGGGGGCCGGGACACCTTTAGCAATCAGCCCCAGCATTTT
TRBJ2-5,-,TRBV7-6,few,CASSLDPGQETQYF,TGTGCCAGCAGCTTAGACCCAGGGCAAGAGACCCAGTACTTC
TRBJ2-4,-,TRBV28,-,CASSFGQGLAKNIQYF,TGTGCCAGCAGTTTTGGCCAGGGATTAGCCAAAAACATTCAGTACTTC
TRBJ2-1,TRBD1,TRBV28,many,CASSQDRGFGNEQFF,TGTGCCAGCAGCCAGGACAGGGGGTTTGGCAATGAGCAGTTCTTC